Below are 23 T cell receptor beta chains sequenced from a single sample in a study of prognosis after radiotherapy for stage I lung cancer. The authors amplified TCR beta CDR3 from genomic DNA using two-round multiplex PCR. Primers (each specific to one TRBV or TRBJ gene) were used in first-round PCR. TCRdb redid the calling of the multiplex PCR reads with MiXCR, one entry per CDR3 protein. The sample consists of fewer than 40,000 distinct CDR3 sequences, 40% to 50% of them appearing once. Specimen: PBMCs, collected before or after stereotactic body radiation therapy (not recorded which). Source of these receptors: a donor at least 50 years old with non-small cell lung cancer.

V is TRBV11-3 and J is TRBJ2-7; D remains unclear. With 1 base removed from V and 6 bases from J, the gap between germline ends came to 10 bases. Looked up from germline, CDR1 is SGHNT and CDR2 is YENEEA. This CDR3 comprises 13 residues. CDR3 DNA sequence: TGTGCCAGCAGCTTAGGTTTGGCCTCCGAGCAGTACTTC. Its translation is CASSLGLASEQYF.

The rearrangement uses TRBV20-1 and TRBJ2-1, with D maybe TRBD2 (5 bases). Trimming took 3 bases from V and 8 from J, leaving 17 bases between them. The CDR3 extends over 14 amino acids. Germline CDR1 and CDR2: DFQATT and SNEGSKA (reference sequence). In nucleotides, the CDR3 is TGCAGTGCTAGTCAGAGCGGCCTTGGGGATGAGCAGTTCTTC. It codes for CSASQSGLGDEQFF.

Here the CDR3 DNA reads TGTGCCATCATCAAAGGACTGTACAATGAGCAGTTCTTC. This encodes CAIIKGLYNEQFF. The gene calls are TRBV12-3 or TRBV12-4 and TRBJ2-1; possibly TRBD2 for D (5 bases). This CDR3 region has 13 residues. The V end was cut by 10 bases, the J end by 4 bases, with 14 bases between.

The chain recombines TRBV28 with TRBJ1-6; 7 positions match TRBD1. V trimming: 10 bases; J trimming: 8 bases; junction bases outside the gene matches: 11. Germline assignment: CDR1 MDHEN and CDR2 SYDVKM. The CDR3 is 14 residues long. The CDR3 here is CANRSGQLYSPLHF. Here the CDR3 DNA reads TGTGCCAACAGATCGGGACAGTTATATTCACCCCTCCACTTT. Combining the CDR3 with reference TRBV28 and TRBJ1-6 gives the whole variable domain DVKVTQSSRYLVKRTGEKVFLECVQDMDHENMFWYRQDPGLGLRLIYFSYDVKMKEKGDIPEGYSVSREKKERFSLILESASTNQTSMYLCANRSGQLYSPLHFGNGTRLTVT.

This clonotype came up once. The J gene is TRBJ2-2, the V gene TRBV6-1; TRBD1 matches at 7 bases. J lost 4 bases, V lost 6 bases, and 5 bases had no gene match. Looked up from germline, CDR1 is MNHNS and CDR2 is SASEGT. The CDR3 totals 14 residues. The CDR3 bases are TGTGCCAGCAGAGCCGGGACAGCCACCGGGGAGCTGTTTTTT. Translating gives CASRAGTATGELFF.

The CDR3 is CASSPQGKIDTQYF. The CDR3 DNA sequence: TGTGCCAGCAGCCCCCAGGGGAAAATAGATACGCAGTATTTT. The genes are TRBV7-9 and TRBJ2-3; a weak D match, TRBD1 (6 bases). Germline CDR1 is SEHNR and CDR2 is FQNEAQ (reference sequence). The CDR3 is 14 residues long. V was pared by 5 bases and J by 5 bases, with 14 bases between.

A remark on this clonotype: A read error is possible here, since a much larger clone lies one base away. The chain recombines TRBV6-1 with TRBJ2-5; 7 bases line up with TRBD2. The CDR3 covers 19 residues. CDR1 MNHNS and CDR2 SASEGT come from the germline V gene. V trimming: 1 base; J trimming: 6 bases; junction bases outside the gene matches: 20. DNA for the CDR3: TGTGCCAGCAGTGAAGGTCGTAGTGGTGCGGGAGCCAGCGTTAAGACCCAGTACTTC. Translated: CASSEGRSGAGASVKTQYF.

V is TRBV7-6 and J is TRBJ1-2; the match to TRBD1 covers 8 bases. The CDR3 length is 14 residues. Germline loops: CDR1 SGHVS, CDR2 FNYEAQ. Trimming cost V 4 bases and J 8 bases; bases outside gene matches: 9. CDR3 sequence (DNA): TGTGCCAGCAGCTCCGGACAGGGCTTAGAAGGCTACACCTTC. Translated: CASSSGQGLEGYTF.

This sequence joins TRBV9 and TRBJ1-2; possible D gene TRBD1, 6 bases. Trimming took off 7 bases at V and 1 base at J, with 14 bases between the two ends. Germline CDR1 and CDR2: SGDLS and YYNGEE. The CDR3 loop spans 14 amino acids. This CDR3 reads CASDAGTLNYGYTF. CDR3 coding DNA: TGTGCCAGCGACGCCGGGACACTTAACTATGGCTACACCTTC.

Remarks on this clonotype: This could be a read error, since a much larger clone is one nucleotide away. The V gene is TRBV30, the J gene TRBJ2-1; TRBD2 matches at 8 bases. CDR1 is GTSNPN, CDR2 SVGIG, per germline (reference sequence). There are 15 residues in the CDR3. CDR3 residues: CAWSVRGGAYNEHFF. The CDR3 DNA follows: TGTGCCTGGAGTGTACGGGGGGGGGCCTACAATGAGCATTTCTTC.

This clonotype appeared once. The chain carries TRBV19 and TRBJ1-5; D is undetermined. The V gene's germline CDR1 is LNHDA and CDR2 SQIVND (reference sequence). Trimming removed 2 bases from V and 11 bases from J, with 13 bases in between. The CDR3 is 13 residues long. The CDR3: CASSIWQSRSQHF. The CDR3 DNA reads as TGTGCCAGTAGTATATGGCAGAGTCGGTCCCAGCATTTT.

This clonotype was seen repeatedly, ten times or more. The genes are TRBV6-1 and TRBJ2-5; 8 bases align to TRBD1. Germline V gene data show CDR1 as MNHNS and CDR2 as SASEGT. With V trimmed by 6 bases and J by 4 bases, 4 bases remained unmatched. The CDR3 contains 13 residues. CDR3 nucleotides: TGTGCCAGCAGCATCGACAGGGGAGAGACCCAGTACTTC. This codes for CASSIDRGETQYF.

CDR3 sequence reads: CASSLVTGVGSDTQYF. In nucleotides, the CDR3 is TGCGCCAGCAGCTTAGTGACGGGAGTGGGCTCAGATACGCAGTATTTT. The chain recombines TRBV5-1 with TRBJ2-3; D is perhaps TRBD2 (6 bases). The V and J ends lost 2 bases and 4 bases respectively, with 17 bases between them. This CDR3 spans 16 amino acids. The V gene's germline CDR1 is SGHRS and CDR2 YFSETQ.

This clonotype is labeled medium-sized. V is TRBV7-2 and J is TRBJ1-2, with D uncertain. The CDR3 is made up of 13 amino acids. V was pared by 1 base and J by 7 bases, with 10 bases between. CDR1 and CDR2 from the germline V gene are SGHTA and FQGNSA. The CDR3 DNA reads as TGTGCCAGCAGCTTAGACCCAGCGGGTGGCTACACCTTC. Translation: CASSLDPAGGYTF.

This chain joins TRBV9 and TRBJ2-1; maybe TRBD2 (5 bases). The V gene's germline CDR1 is SGDLS and CDR2 YYNGEE. There are 16 residues in the CDR3. V gave up 1 base and J gave up 0 bases, with 11 bases separating them. This CDR3 reads CASSVMGSSSYNEQFF. As DNA, the CDR3 is TGTGCCAGCAGCGTAATGGGGAGCAGCTCCTACAATGAGCAGTTCTTC.

This clonotype was counted ten times or more. The V and J genes are TRBV7-2 and TRBJ1-2, with TRBD1 matching over 7 bases. V trimming: 3 bases; J trimming: 7 bases; junction bases outside the gene matches: 2. CDR1 is SGHTA and CDR2 is FQGNSA in the germline V gene. This CDR3 spans 12 amino acids. The CDR3 bases are TGTGCCAGCAGCTTCGGGACAGTTGGCTACACCTTC. Protein: CASSFGTVGYTF.

This clonotype was seen repeatedly, ten times or more. One junction end disagrees with the germline gene, perhaps due to a read error. V and J are TRBV7-7 and TRBJ2-1; a weak D match, TRBD2 (5 bases). Germline CDR1 SSHAT, CDR2 FNYEAQ (reference sequence). The CDR3 runs 13 residues. CDR3 protein: CASSLGIWNEQFF. Here the CDR3 DNA reads TGTGCTAGCAGCCTCGGGATTTGGAATGAGCAGTTCTTC. Variable domain in full (rest from reference TRBV7-7 and TRBJ2-1): GAGVSQSPRYKVTKRGQDVTLRCDPISSHATLYWYQQALGQGPEFLTYFNYEAQPDKSGLPSDRFSAERPEGSISTLTIQRTEQRDSAMYRCASSLGIWNEQFFGPGTRLTVL.

In this sample, this clonotype turned up many times. The chain employs TRBV7-2 and TRBJ1-1, with TRBD1 matching over 10 bases. Germline assignment: CDR1 SGHTA and CDR2 FQGNSA. The CDR3 sequence is 14 residues long. V lost 5 bases to trimming and J lost 7 bases; unmatched junction nucleotides: 7. The CDR3 sequence: CASSLGTGVGEAFF. Written as DNA, the CDR3 is TGTGCCAGCAGCCTGGGGACAGGGGTCGGTGAAGCTTTCTTT.

This clonotype was picked up many times. The CDR3 nucleotides read TGTGCCAGCAGTTCTCAGGGACCTTATAGCAATCAGCCCCAGCATTTT. Its translation is CASSSQGPYSNQPQHF. This chain links TRBV25-1 with TRBJ1-5; possibly TRBD1 for D (5 bases). The CDR3 totals 16 residues. Germline V gene data show CDR1 as MGHDK and CDR2 as SYGVNS. Trimming took off 5 bases at V and 0 bases at J, with 14 bases between the two ends.

This chain connects TRBV7-9 to TRBJ2-1; D is uncertain. Trimming removed 1 base from V and 9 bases from J, with 7 bases in between. This CDR3 has 12 amino acids. The V gene's germline CDR1 is SEHNR and CDR2 FQNEAQ (reference sequence). The CDR3, as DNA: TGTGCCAGCAGCTTAGAACTGGGTGAGCAGTTCTTC. Protein sequence: CASSLELGEQFF. Full variable domain (remainder filled in from reference TRBV7-9 and TRBJ2-1): DTGVSQNPRHKITKRGQNVTFRCDPISEHNRLYWYRQTLGQGPEFLTYFQNEAQLEKSRLLSDRFSAERPKGSFSTLEIQRTEQGDSAMYLCASSLELGEQFFGPGTRLTVL.

The chain recombines TRBV30 with TRBJ1-2; no reliable D call. V was trimmed by 4 bases and J by 8 bases, leaving 14 bases between them. CDR1 is GTSNPN and CDR2 is SVGIG in the germline V gene (reference sequence). The CDR3 has 12 amino acids. CDR3 DNA: TGTGCCTGGATCCTAACATCGACGGGCTACACCTTC. It specifies CAWILTSTGYTF.

This clonotype was recorded at least ten times. The chain employs TRBV6-1 and TRBJ1-1; 8 bases are shared with TRBD1. Trimming at V came to 2 bases and at J to 2 bases, leaving 10 bases not matched to a gene. Germline lookup yields CDR1 MNHNS and CDR2 SASEGT. This CDR3 has 17 residues. CDR3 coding DNA: TGTGCCAGCAGTGAAAGGTCAGGGGGCTTCGGAAACACTGAAGCTTTCTTT. The encoded protein is CASSERSGGFGNTEAFF.

This clonotype was picked up many times. The J gene is TRBJ2-3, the V gene TRBV7-2; D not resolved. Per germline, CDR1 SGHTA and CDR2 FQGNSA. This CDR3 is built from 13 residues. With 4 bases removed from V and 5 bases from J, the gap between germline ends came to 10 bases. The CDR3 nucleotides read TGTGCCAGCAGCTCTGGCTTAGGAGATACGCAGTATTTT. Its translation is CASSSGLGDTQYF.